The 31 T cell receptor beta chains listed next were all sequenced from one sample in a study of T cell changes during pregnancy in multiple sclerosis. Generated by immunoSEQ multiplex PCR, the TCRdb table keeps only in-frame clones and is missing some. This table has tens of thousands of clones, approximately 92% appearing once. Material: peripheral blood, obtained in the third trimester of pregnancy. All receptors come from a female donor in good health, enrolled as a control in a pregnancy study.

This chain connects TRBV7-9 to TRBJ2-6; no clear D. V was trimmed by 7 bases and J by 2 bases, leaving 12 bases between them. Germline V gene data show CDR1 as SEHNR and CDR2 as FQNEAQ (reference sequence). CDR3 length: 15 residues. CDR3 protein: CASTKQSPGANVLTF. The CDR3 DNA is TGTGCCAGCACCAAACAGTCTCCTGGGGCCAACGTCCTGACTTTC. The complete variable domain, with remaining parts taken from reference TRBV7-9 and TRBJ2-6, reads DTGVSQNPRHKITKRGQNVTFRCDPISEHNRLYWYRQTLGQGPEFLTYFQNEAQLEKSRLLSDRFSAERPKGSFSTLEIQRTEQGDSAMYLCASTKQSPGANVLTFGAGSRLTVL.

The rearrangement uses TRBV10-2 and TRBJ1-4, with 8 bases that match TRBD1. The J segment lost 7 bases and the V segment lost 8 bases, leaving 9 bases of the junction unmatched. The CDR3 has 14 amino acids. The germline CDR1 and CDR2 sequences are WSHSY and SAAADI. CDR3 nucleotides: TGCGCCAGCTCCCCGACAGGGGATGGTGAAAAACTGTTTTTT. It translates to CASSPTGDGEKLFF.

The V and J genes are TRBV27 and TRBJ1-1; D gene ambiguous. Germline values: CDR1 MNHEY, CDR2 SMNVEV (reference sequence). V was cut by 0 bases and J by 0 bases, with 8 bases left in between. The CDR3 is 15 amino acids. In DNA, the CDR3 is TGTGCCAGCAGTTTATCGGGCATGATGAACACTGAAGCTTTCTTT. This codes for CASSLSGMMNTEAFF.

The gene calls are TRBV6-1 and TRBJ2-7; 8 bases agree with TRBD1. The CDR3 contains 15 residues. CDR1 MNHNS and CDR2 SASEGT come from the germline V gene. The V and J ends lost 2 bases and 7 bases, in that order; junction bases with no gene match: 10. The CDR3 region has the DNA TGTGCCAGCAGTGAATCAGGGGGCTACCCGTGGGAGCAGTACTTC. Translation gives CASSESGGYPWEQYF.

The chain carries TRBV9 and TRBJ2-7; 12 bases map to TRBD2. Germline loops: CDR1 SGDLS, CDR2 YYNGEE. CDR3 length: 15 amino acids. Unmatched junction bases numbered 4, after V lost 3 bases and J lost 3 bases. CDR3 region: CASSAGTSGFYEQYF. CDR3 nucleotide sequence: TGTGCCAGCAGCGCCGGGACTAGCGGGTTCTACGAGCAGTACTTC. Complete variable domain (other parts from reference TRBV9 and TRBJ2-7): DSGVTQTPKHLITATGQRVTLRCSPRSGDLSVYWYQQSLDQGLQFLIQYYNGEERAKGNILERFSAQQFPDLHSELNLSSLELGDSALYFCASSAGTSGFYEQYFGPGTRLTVT.

The J gene is TRBJ2-1, the V gene TRBV11-2; a weak D match, TRBD2 (7 bases). There are 18 residues in the CDR3. V was cut by 5 bases and J by 0 bases, with 20 bases left in between. CDR1 and CDR2 from the germline V gene are SGHAT and FQNNGV. The CDR3 region is CASSPTSAGALSYNEQFF. The CDR3 region has the DNA TGTGCCAGCAGCCCGACTTCCGCGGGGGCCCTCTCCTACAATGAGCAGTTCTTC.

The chain combines TRBV19 with TRBJ2-7, with 7 bases that match TRBD1. Germline V gene lookup returns CDR1 LNHDA and CDR2 SQIVND (reference sequence). The CDR3 totals 15 residues. The V gene end was trimmed by 6 bases and the J gene end by 3 bases; junction bases not matched to a gene: 11. CDR3 in amino acids: CASSSTGTEYYEQYF. The DNA for the CDR3 is TGTGCCAGTAGCTCGACAGGGACGGAGTACTACGAGCAGTACTTC.

The J gene is TRBJ2-3, the V gene TRBV12-5, with a weak D call TRBD1 (5 bases). With 6 bases removed from V and 0 bases from J, the gap between germline ends came to 13 bases. The CDR3 runs to 15 residues. The germline V gene encodes CDR1 LGHNT and CDR2 FRNRAP. The CDR3 here is CASGVTVTSTDTQYF. CDR3 DNA: TGTGCTAGTGGGGTGACAGTTACTAGCACAGATACGCAGTATTTT.

The chain has TRBV29-1 and TRBJ2-7; no clear D gene. CDR3 length: 12 amino acids. The germline CDR1 and CDR2 sequences are SQVTM and ANQGSEA. Trimming removed 6 bases from V and 2 bases from J, with 11 bases in between. CDR3 sequence: CSVAERAYEQYF. The CDR3 DNA follows: TGCAGCGTCGCAGAGCGTGCCTACGAGCAGTACTTC.

V and J are TRBV9 and TRBJ2-1; D ambiguous. The CDR3 covers 14 residues. In germline, CDR1 is SGDLS, CDR2 YYNGEE. V was trimmed by 0 bases and J by 10 bases, leaving 14 bases between them. CDR3 region: CASSVVGELGEQFF. DNA for the CDR3: TGTGCCAGCAGCGTAGTTGGAGAGCTTGGCGAGCAGTTCTTC.

V gene TRBV7-3 combines with J gene TRBJ2-6; TRBD1 aligns across 11 bases. V lost 0 bases and J lost 1; bases outside the gene matches: 5. CDR3 length equals 19 residues. Germline V lookup: CDR1 SGHTA, CDR2 FQGTGA. The DNA of the CDR3 is TGTGCCAGCAGCTTAACTCCGGGACAGGGGGTATCTGGGGCCAACGTCCTGACTTTC. Encoded protein: CASSLTPGQGVSGANVLTF.

The chain is built from TRBV7-8 and TRBJ2-5, with 7 bases matching TRBD2. Germline loops: CDR1 SGHVS, CDR2 FQNEAQ. This CDR3 region has 14 residues. Trimming at V came to 1 base and at J to 4 bases, leaving 3 bases not matched to a gene. The CDR3 DNA follows: TGTGCCAGCAGCTTAGTGGCTAGCGGAGAGACCCAGTACTTC. Translated: CASSLVASGETQYF.

The chain employs TRBV19 and TRBJ2-5; TRBD2 might be the D (6 bases). CDR1 and CDR2 from the germline V gene are LNHDA and SQIVND (reference sequence). This CDR3 comprises 13 residues. The V and J ends lost 4 bases and 5 bases respectively, with 11 bases between them. The CDR3, as DNA: TGTGCCAGTAGTACTCAGGGACTGGAGACCCAGTACTTC. It specifies CASSTQGLETQYF.

The rearrangement joins TRBV7-5 to TRBJ1-1; TRBD1 is the table's D call, not checked against the DNA. TRBV7-5 is marked as a pseudogene. The CDR3 has 14 residues. CDR3 sequence: CARSGRQVNTEAFF. The CDR3 region has the DNA TGTGCCAGAAGCGGCCGACAGGTTAACACTGAAGCTTTCTTT.

The chain links TRBV6-1 to TRBJ2-1, with 11 bases aligning to TRBD1. Germline trimming cut 7 bases from V and 5 bases from J; bases unmatched to any gene: 7. There are 15 residues in the CDR3. Per germline, CDR1 MNHNS and CDR2 SASEGT. CDR3 DNA: TGTGCCAGCAAAGGGGCGGGACAGGGGGACAATGAGCAGTTCTTC. It is translated as CASKGAGQGDNEQFF.

This chain connects TRBV5-1 to TRBJ1-1, with 8 bases that match TRBD1. Per germline, CDR1 SGHRS and CDR2 YFSETQ. This CDR3 contains 15 residues. V shed 3 bases, J shed 2 bases, and the junction held 6 bases outside the gene matches. Here the CDR3 DNA reads TGCGCCAGCAGCTGGTCTGGACAGGGAAACACTGAAGCTTTCTTT. Translating it yields CASSWSGQGNTEAFF.

This chain joins TRBV6-6 and TRBJ2-5; no firm D call. Trimming took 0 bases from V and 2 from J, leaving 7 bases between them. This CDR3 region has 14 residues. Germline-derived CDR1 and CDR2 are MNHNY and SVGAGI (reference sequence). CDR3 nucleotide sequence: TGTGCCAGCAGTTACTCTGAGGCTCAAGAGACCCAGTACTTC. This codes for CASSYSEAQETQYF.

This clone was counted a single time. The DNA of the CDR3 is TGTGCCAGCAGCGAACTGAACACCGGGGAGCTGTTTTTT. This codes for CASSELNTGELFF. The chain combines TRBV9 with TRBJ2-2; D is unclear. Germline CDR1 and CDR2: SGDLS and YYNGEE. The CDR3 consists of 13 residues. Trimming removed 3 bases at V and 1 base at J, with 4 bases between.

This sequence joins TRBV19 and TRBJ1-6, with 9 nucleotides matching TRBD1. There are 14 residues in the CDR3. V dropped 6 bases and J dropped 9; count of bases not matched to a gene: 6. From germline, CDR1 is LNHDA and CDR2 SQIVND (reference sequence). CDR3 sequence reads: CASRPGQGISPLHF. The CDR3 DNA reads as TGTGCCAGTAGACCGGGACAGGGAATTTCACCCCTCCACTTT.

In its sample, this clone was seen once. The gene calls are TRBV4-3 and TRBJ1-4; D perhaps matches TRBD1 (5 bases). V gave up 0 bases and J gave up 8 bases, with 16 bases separating them. The length of the CDR3 is 16 residues. Germline V gene sequence: CDR1 LGHNA, CDR2 YSLEER. The CDR3: CASSQDLGQGFEKLFF. In DNA form, the CDR3 reads TGCGCCAGCAGCCAAGATCTAGGCCAGGGCTTCGAAAAACTGTTTTTT.

The chain links TRBV2 to TRBJ1-4; TRBD1 matches 8 bases. V dropped 5 bases and J dropped 5; count of bases not matched to a gene: 7. This CDR3 has 15 residues. CDR1 and CDR2 (germline): SNHLY, FYNNEI. Here the CDR3 reads CASSLGQAYNEKLFF. DNA for the CDR3: TGTGCCAGCAGTCTGGGACAGGCATACAATGAAAAACTGTTTTTT.

The V call is TRBV6-1, the J call TRBJ1-4; no firm D call. The CDR3 sequence is 14 residues long. V lost 5 bases and J 5 bases, leaving 12 bases between the germline ends. The germline V gene encodes CDR1 MNHNS and CDR2 SASEGT. Here the CDR3 reads CASSQKTGNEKLFF. The CDR3 nucleotides are TGTGCCAGCAGTCAAAAGACGGGGAATGAAAAACTGTTTTTT.

The CDR3: CASSDRTSGGADTQYF. CDR3 nucleotides: TGCGCCAGCAGCGACCGGACTAGCGGGGGGGCAGATACGCAGTATTTT. V is TRBV5-1 and J is TRBJ2-3, with 15 bases identical to TRBD2. The V segment lost 4 bases and the J segment 4 bases; nucleotides outside the gene matches: 4. The CDR3 is 16 residues long. Germline V CDR1 and CDR2: SGHRS, YFSETQ.

The J gene is TRBJ1-6, the V gene TRBV10-2, with 7 bases matching TRBD1. The CDR3 totals 15 residues. V shed 8 bases and J 6 bases; nucleotides not matched to a gene: 10. CDR1 is WSHSY, CDR2 SAAADI, per germline. For the CDR3, the DNA is TGCGCCAGCGCACATGCGCAGGGGGGTAATTCACCCCTCCACTTT. It is translated as CASAHAQGGNSPLHF.

The rearrangement links TRBV21-1 to TRBJ2-7; the D call in the table, TRBD2, was not verified against the DNA. TRBV21-1 is flagged as a pseudogene. This CDR3 has 19 residues. The CDR3 DNA reads as TGTGCCAGCAGCAAAGCGAGGTTGGGACTAGCGGAACACTCCTACGAGCAGTACTTC. Amino acid sequence: CASSKARLGLAEHSYEQYF.

This chain uses TRBV7-8 with TRBJ2-7, with a weak D call TRBD1 (5 bases). CDR1 is SGHVS, CDR2 FQNEAQ, per germline. CDR3 length: 15 residues. V was clipped by 1 base and J by 4 bases, with 14 bases between them. DNA for the CDR3: TGTGCCAGCAGCTTAGGAAGACAGATTTTTTACGAGCAGTACTTC. Protein product: CASSLGRQIFYEQYF.

The J gene is TRBJ1-1, the V gene TRBV4-1, with D possibly being TRBD1 (6 bases). V was pared by 2 bases and J by 4 bases, with 14 bases between. The CDR3 contains 15 residues. The germline CDR1 and CDR2 sequences are MGHRA and YSYEKL. The CDR3 loop reads CASSQPTGLSTEAFF. DNA for the CDR3: TGCGCCAGCAGCCAACCCACAGGGTTGAGCACTGAAGCTTTCTTT.

The chain is built from TRBV21-1 and TRBJ2-7; TRBD2 is taken as the D call from the table, unchecked against the DNA. TRBV21-1 has pseudogene status. The CDR3 extends over 16 amino acids. The CDR3 bases are TGTGCCAGCAGCAAAGGGGCTAGCGGGGACAATGTAGAGCAGTACTTC. Protein sequence: CASSKGASGDNVEQYF.

The rearrangement uses TRBV19 and TRBJ1-2; D is possibly TRBD1 (6 bases). Germline V gives CDR1 LNHDA, CDR2 SQIVND (reference sequence). The length of the CDR3 is 15 residues. Trimming removed 5 bases at V and 5 bases at J, with 18 bases between. CDR3 nucleotides: TGTGCCAGTAGTCCAACCCGACAGGCAGGATATGGCTACACCTTC. Its translation: CASSPTRQAGYGYTF.

The V and J genes are TRBV9 and TRBJ2-7, with 7 bases fitting TRBD2. The germline V gene encodes CDR1 SGDLS and CDR2 YYNGEE. CDR3 length: 15 amino acids. J was trimmed by 6 bases and V by 0 bases; bases with no gene match: 9. The CDR3 spells CASSVDLAGELEQYF. CDR3 DNA sequence: TGTGCCAGCAGCGTAGATTTGGCGGGAGAGCTCGAGCAGTACTTC.

The rearrangement links TRBV19 to TRBJ1-5; D gene unclear. The CDR3 totals 14 residues. Germline V gives CDR1 LNHDA, CDR2 SQIVND (reference sequence). The V gene lost 3 bases and the J gene lost 6 bases, with 12 bases spanning the gap. CDR3 bases: TGTGCCAGTAGTATCGTAGGGAGTTCTCAGCCCCAGCATTTT. Encoded protein: CASSIVGSSQPQHF.